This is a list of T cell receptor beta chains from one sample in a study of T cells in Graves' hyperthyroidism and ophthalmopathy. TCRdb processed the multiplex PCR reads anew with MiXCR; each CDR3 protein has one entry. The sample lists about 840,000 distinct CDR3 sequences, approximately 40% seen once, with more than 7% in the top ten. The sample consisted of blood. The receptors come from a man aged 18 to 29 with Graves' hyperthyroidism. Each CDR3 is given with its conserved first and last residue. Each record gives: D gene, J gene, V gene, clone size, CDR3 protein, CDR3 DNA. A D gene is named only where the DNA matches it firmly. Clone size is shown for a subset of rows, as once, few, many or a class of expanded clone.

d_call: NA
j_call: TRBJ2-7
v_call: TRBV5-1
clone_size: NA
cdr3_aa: CASSLTAGNVYEQYF
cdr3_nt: TGCGCCAGCAGCCTCACGGCGGGGAACGTCTACGAGCAGTACTTC

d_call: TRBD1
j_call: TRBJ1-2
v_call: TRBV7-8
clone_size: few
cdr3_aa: CASSASGGIYGYTF
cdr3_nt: TGTGCCAGCAGTGCCTCAGGGGGAATCTATGGCTACACCTTC

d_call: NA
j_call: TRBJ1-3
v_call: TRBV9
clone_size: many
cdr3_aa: CASSVSGGNTIYF
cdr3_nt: TGTGCCAGCAGCGTATCTGGTGGAAACACCATATATTTT

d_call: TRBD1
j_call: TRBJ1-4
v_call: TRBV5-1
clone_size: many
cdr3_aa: CASSFDRGGEKLFF
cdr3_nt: TGCGCCAGCAGCTTCGACAGGGGAGGTGAAAAACTGTTTTTT

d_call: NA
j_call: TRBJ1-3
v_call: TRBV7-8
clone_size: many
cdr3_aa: CASSLEVNTIYF
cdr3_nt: TGTGCCAGCAGCTTAGAAGTAAACACCATATATTTT

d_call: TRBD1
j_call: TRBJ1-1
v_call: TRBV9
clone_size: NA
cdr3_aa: CASSLRPEGAGTEAFF
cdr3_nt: TGCGCCAGCAGCTTGAGACCCGAGGGGGCAGGCACTGAAGCTTTCTTT

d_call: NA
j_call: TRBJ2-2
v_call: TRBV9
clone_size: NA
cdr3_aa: CASSASGVPTGELFF
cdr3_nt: TGTGCCAGCAGCGCTTCCGGGGTACCCACCGGGGAGCTGTTTTTT

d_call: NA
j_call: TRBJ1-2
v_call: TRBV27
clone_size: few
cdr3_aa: CASSLSSDGSNYGYTF
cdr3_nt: TGTGCCAGCAGTTTATCTTCCGACGGGTCTAACTATGGCTACACCTTC

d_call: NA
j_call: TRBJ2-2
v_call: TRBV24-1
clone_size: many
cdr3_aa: CATSMGGFGELFF
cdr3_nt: TGTGCCACCAGCATGGGGGGATTCGGGGAGCTGTTTTTT

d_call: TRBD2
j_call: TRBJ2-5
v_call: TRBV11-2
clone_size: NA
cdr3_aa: CASSFLSGGRQKTQYF
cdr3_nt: TGTGCCAGCAGCTTCCTAAGCGGGGGAAGACAAAAGACCCAGTACTTC

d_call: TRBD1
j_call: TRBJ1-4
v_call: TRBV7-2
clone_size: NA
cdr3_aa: CASSQGAPKHRGTNEKLFF
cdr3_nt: TGCGCCAGCAGCCAAGGAGCCCCTAAACACAGGGGAACTAATGAAAAACTGTTTTTT

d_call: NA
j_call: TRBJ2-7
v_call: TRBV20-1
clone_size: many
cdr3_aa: CSAARGMPNSYEQYF
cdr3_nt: TGCAGTGCTGCCAGGGGCATGCCCAACTCCTACGAGCAGTACTTC

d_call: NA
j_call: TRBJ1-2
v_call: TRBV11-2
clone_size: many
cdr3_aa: CASSFTGLGLYGYTF
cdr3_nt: TGTGCCAGCAGCTTTACAGGGCTAGGACTCTATGGCTACACCTTC

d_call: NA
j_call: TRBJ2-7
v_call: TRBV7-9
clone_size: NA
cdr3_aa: CASSLEPGERGAYEQYF
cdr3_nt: TGTGCCAGCAGCTTAGAACCAGGGGAGCGGGGTGCCTACGAGCAGTACTTC

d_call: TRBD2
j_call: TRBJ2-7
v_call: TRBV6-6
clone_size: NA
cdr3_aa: CASRGAGEYEQYF
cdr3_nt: TGTGCCAGCAGAGGGGCGGGGGAATACGAGCAGTACTTC

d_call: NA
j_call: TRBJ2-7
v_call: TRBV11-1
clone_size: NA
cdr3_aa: CASALGVSYEQYF
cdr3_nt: TGTGCCAGCGCTCTTGGAGTCTCCTACGAGCAGTACTTC

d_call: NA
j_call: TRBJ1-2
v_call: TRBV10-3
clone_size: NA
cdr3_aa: CAREPGHLGYTF
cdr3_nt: TGTGCTAGAGAGCCGGGACATCTGGGCTACACCTTC

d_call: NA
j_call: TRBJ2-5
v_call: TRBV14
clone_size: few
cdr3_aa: CASSQTEPETQYF
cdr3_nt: TGTGCCAGCAGCCAGACAGAGCCGGAGACCCAGTACTTC

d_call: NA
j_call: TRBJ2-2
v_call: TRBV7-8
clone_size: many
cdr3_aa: CASSLQGGNTGELFF
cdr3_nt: TGTGCCAGCAGCTTACAGGGAGGGAACACCGGGGAGCTGTTTTTT

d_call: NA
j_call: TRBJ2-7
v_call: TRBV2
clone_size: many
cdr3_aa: CASSLGNHEQYF
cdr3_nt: TGTGCCAGCAGTCTGGGGAACCACGAGCAGTACTTC

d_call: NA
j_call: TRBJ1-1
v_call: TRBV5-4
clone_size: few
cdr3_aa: CASSPKPGSVNAEAFF
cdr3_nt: TGTGCCAGCAGCCCCAAACCGGGTAGCGTGAACGCTGAAGCTTTCTTT

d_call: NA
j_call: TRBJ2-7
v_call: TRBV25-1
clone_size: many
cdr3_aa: CASSTLGGAPGEQYF
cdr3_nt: TGTGCCAGCAGTACCCTTGGGGGCGCCCCGGGAGAGCAGTACTTC

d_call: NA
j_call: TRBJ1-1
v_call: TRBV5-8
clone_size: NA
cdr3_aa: CASSPAGSPEAFF
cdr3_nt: TGTGCCAGCAGCCCCGCGGGATCCCCTGAAGCTTTCTTT

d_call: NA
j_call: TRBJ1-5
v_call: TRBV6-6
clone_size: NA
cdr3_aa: CASSSAETVNQPQHF
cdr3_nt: TGTGCCAGCAGTTCCGCCGAGACAGTCAATCAGCCCCAGCATTTT

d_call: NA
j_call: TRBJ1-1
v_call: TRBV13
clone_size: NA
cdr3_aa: CASSHPIGNTEAFF
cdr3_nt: TGCGCCAGCAGCCACCCGATAGGGAACACTGAAGCTTTCTTT

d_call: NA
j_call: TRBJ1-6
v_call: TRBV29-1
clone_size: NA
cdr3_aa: CSVERWGSPLHF
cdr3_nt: TGCAGCGTTGAGAGGTGGGGTTCACCCCTCCACTTT

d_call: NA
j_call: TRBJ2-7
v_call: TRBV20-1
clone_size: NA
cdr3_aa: CSASPGWGYEQYF
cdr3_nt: TGCAGTGCTAGTCCGGGGTGGGGCTACGAGCAGTACTTC

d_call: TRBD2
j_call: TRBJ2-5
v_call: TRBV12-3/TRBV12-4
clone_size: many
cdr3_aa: CASSPPGRAGTQYF
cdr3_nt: TGTGCCAGCAGCCCGCCGGGGAGGGCGGGGACCCAGTACTTC

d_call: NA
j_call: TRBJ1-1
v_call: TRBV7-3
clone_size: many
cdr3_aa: CASSLTAYTEAFF
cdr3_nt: TGTGCCAGCAGCTTAACAGCTTACACTGAAGCTTTCTTT

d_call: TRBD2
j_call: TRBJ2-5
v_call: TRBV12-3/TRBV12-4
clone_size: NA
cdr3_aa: CASSFTSAETQYF
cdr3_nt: TGTGCCAGCAGTTTCACTAGCGCGGAGACCCAGTACTTC

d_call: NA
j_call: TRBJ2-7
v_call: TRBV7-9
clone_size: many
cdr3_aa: CASSRGSLGYEQYF
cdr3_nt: TGTGCCAGCAGCCGAGGGAGCCTCGGCTACGAGCAGTACTTC

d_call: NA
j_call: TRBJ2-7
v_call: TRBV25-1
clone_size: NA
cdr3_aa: CASRPGNTYEQYF
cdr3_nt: TGTGCCAGCAGGCCCGGGAACACCTACGAGCAGTACTTC

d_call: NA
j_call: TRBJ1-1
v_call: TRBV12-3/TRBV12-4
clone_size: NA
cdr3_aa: CASSLSYGNTEAFF
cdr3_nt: TGTGCCAGCAGTCTATCGTACGGGAACACTGAAGCTTTCTTT

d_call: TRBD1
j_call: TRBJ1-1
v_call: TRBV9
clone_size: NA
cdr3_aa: CASSPLWDRGRGRNEAFF
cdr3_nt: TGTGCCAGCAGCCCCCTGTGGGACAGGGGGCGCGGGAGGAATGAAGCTTTCTTT

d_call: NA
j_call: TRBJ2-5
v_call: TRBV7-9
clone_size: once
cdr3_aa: CASGTTRGGRETQYF
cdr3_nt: TGTGCCAGCGGCACCACCAGGGGGGGCCGTGAGACCCAGTACTTC

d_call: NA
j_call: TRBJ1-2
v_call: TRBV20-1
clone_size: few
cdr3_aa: CSASRGVQRYGYTF
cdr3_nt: TGCAGTGCTAGTAGGGGGGTTCAGCGCTATGGCTACACCTTC

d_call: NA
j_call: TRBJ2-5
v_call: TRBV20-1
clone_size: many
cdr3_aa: CSAREDGETQYF
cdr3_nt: TGCAGTGCTAGAGAGGATGGGGAGACCCAGTACTTC

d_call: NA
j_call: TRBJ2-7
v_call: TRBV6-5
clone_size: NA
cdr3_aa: CASSYYPAYEQYF
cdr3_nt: TGTGCCAGCAGTTATTATCCGGCCTACGAGCAGTACTTC

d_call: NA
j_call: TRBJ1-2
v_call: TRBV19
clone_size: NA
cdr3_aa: CASARGYYGYTF
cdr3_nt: TGTGCCAGCGCGCGGGGCTACTATGGCTACACCTTC

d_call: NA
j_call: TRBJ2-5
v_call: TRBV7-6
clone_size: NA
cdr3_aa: CASSFGTRRETQYF
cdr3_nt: TGTGCCAGCAGCTTCGGGACACGGCGTGAGACCCAGTACTTC

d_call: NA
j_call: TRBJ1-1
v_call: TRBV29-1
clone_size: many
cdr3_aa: CSVPPRGPNTEAFF
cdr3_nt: TGCAGCGTGCCGCCTCGAGGTCCGAACACTGAAGCTTTCTTT

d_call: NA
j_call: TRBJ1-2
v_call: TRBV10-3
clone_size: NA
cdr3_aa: CAISDRDAGYGYTF
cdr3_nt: TGTGCCATCAGTGATAGGGATGCAGGGTATGGCTACACCTTC

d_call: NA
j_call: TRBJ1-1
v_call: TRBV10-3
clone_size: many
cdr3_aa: CARRQALNTEAFF
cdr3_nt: TGTGCGCGTCGACAGGCCTTGAACACTGAAGCTTTCTTT

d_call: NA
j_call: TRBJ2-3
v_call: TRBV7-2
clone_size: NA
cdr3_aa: CASRENVAQYF
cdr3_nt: TGTGCCAGCAGAGAAAATGTCGCGCAGTATTTT

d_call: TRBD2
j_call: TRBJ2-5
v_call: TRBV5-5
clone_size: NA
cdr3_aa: CASSLDRLAGVETQYF
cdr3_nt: TGTGCCAGCAGCCTCGACCGACTAGCGGGGGTTGAGACCCAGTACTTC

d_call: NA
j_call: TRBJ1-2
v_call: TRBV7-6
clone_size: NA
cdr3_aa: CASSPQGGGGYTF
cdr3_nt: TGTGCCAGCAGCCCACAGGGTGGTGGCGGCTACACCTTC

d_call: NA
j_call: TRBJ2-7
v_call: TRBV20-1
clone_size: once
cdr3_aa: CSASRQNTGELYF
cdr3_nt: TGCAGTGCTTCTAGACAGAACACCGGGGAGCTGTACTTC

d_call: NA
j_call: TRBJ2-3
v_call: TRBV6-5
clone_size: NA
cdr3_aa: CASSYSDGDTQYF
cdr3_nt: TGTGCCAGCAGTTACTCGGACGGGGATACGCAGTATTTT

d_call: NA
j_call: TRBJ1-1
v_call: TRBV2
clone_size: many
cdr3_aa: CASTIGRANTEAFF
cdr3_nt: TGTGCCAGCACGATAGGACGGGCGAACACTGAAGCTTTCTTT

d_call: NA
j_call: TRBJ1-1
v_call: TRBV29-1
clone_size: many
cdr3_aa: CSGAEGGNTEAFF
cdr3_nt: TGCAGCGGGGCTGAGGGGGGGAACACTGAAGCTTTCTTT

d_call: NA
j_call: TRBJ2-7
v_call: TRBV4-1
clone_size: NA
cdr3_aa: CASSRPGPYEQYF
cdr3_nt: TGCGCCAGCAGCCGGCCGGGTCCCTACGAGCAGTACTTC

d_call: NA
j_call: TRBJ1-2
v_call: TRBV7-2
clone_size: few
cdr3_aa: CASSSTSGPLGGYTF
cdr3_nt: TGTGCCAGCAGCTCCACCTCAGGGCCCTTGGGTGGCTACACCTTC

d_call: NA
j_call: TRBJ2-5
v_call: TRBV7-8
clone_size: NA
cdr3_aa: CASSLGSGTGETQYF
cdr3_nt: TGTGCCAGCAGCCTAGGGTCAGGGACGGGAGAGACCCAGTACTTC

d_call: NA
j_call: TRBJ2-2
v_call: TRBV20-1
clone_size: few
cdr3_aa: CSATSGELFF
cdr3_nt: TGCAGTGCTACCTCCGGGGAGCTGTTTTTT